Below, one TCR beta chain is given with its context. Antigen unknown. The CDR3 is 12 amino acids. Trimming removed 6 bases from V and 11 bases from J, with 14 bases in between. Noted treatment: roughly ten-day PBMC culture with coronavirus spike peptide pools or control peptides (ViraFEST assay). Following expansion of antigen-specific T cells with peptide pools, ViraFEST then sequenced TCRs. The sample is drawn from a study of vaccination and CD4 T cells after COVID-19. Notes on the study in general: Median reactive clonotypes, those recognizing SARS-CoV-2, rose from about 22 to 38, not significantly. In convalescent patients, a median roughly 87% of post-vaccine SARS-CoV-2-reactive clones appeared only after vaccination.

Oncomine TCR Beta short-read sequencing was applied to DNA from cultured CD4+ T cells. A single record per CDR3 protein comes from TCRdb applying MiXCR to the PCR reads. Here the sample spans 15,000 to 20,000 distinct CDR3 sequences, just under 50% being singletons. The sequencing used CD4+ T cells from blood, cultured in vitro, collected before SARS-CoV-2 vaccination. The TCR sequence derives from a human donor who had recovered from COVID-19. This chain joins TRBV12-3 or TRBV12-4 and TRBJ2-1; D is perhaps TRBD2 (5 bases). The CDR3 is CASRRTGPQQFF. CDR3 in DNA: TGTGCCAGCAGGCGGACTGGGCCACAGCAGTTCTTC.